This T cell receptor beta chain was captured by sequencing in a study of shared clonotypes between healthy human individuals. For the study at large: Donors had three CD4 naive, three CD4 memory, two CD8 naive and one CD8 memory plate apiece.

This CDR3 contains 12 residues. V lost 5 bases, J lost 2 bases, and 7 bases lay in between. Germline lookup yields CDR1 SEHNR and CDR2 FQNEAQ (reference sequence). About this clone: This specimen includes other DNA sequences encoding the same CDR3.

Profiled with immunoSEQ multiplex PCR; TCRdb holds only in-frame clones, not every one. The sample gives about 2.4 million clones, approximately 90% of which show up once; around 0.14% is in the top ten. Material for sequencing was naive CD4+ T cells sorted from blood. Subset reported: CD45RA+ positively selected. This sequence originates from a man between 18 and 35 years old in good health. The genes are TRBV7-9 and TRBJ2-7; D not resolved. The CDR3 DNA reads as TGTGCCAGCAGCCCAGGAACCTACGAGCAGTACTTC. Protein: CASSPGTYEQYF.